This TCR beta chain was recovered during a study of T-cell reconstitution after alpha-beta-depleted transplantation in children. Unique molecular identifiers were built into the TCRbeta library. TCRdb passed the PCR reads through MiXCR, listing each CDR3 protein once. The sample records about 600,000 distinct CDR3 sequences, approximately 10% being singletons. CDR3 length: 16 amino acids. CDR1 is SGHTA and CDR2 is FQGNSA in the germline V gene. The junction had 8 bases not matched to a gene; V was cut back by 5 bases and J by 4 bases. The starting material was PBMCs from the stem cell graft donor, obtained from the stem cell graft. The J gene is TRBJ2-3, the V gene TRBV7-2, with 11 bases identical to TRBD2. This receptor was obtained from a human donor who donated a stem cell graft to a child with acute myeloid leukemia. Here the CDR3 reads CASSPGTSGGADTQYF. Here the CDR3 DNA reads TGTGCCAGCAGCCCCGGAACTAGCGGGGGTGCAGATACGCAGTATTTT.